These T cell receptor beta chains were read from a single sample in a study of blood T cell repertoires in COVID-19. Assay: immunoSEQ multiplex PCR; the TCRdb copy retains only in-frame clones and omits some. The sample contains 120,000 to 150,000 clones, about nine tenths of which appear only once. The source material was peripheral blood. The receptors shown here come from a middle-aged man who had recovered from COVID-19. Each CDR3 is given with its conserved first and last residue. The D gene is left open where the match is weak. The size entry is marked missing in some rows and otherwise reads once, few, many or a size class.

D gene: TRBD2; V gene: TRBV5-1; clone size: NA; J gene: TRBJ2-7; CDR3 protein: CASSIAPGLAGATAYEQYF; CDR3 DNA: TGCGCCAGCAGCATAGCCCCGGGACTAGCGGGGGCGACGGCCTACGAGCAGTACTTC
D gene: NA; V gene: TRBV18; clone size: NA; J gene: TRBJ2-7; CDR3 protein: CASSPRTESSYEQYF; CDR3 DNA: TGTGCCAGCTCACCGAGAACAGAAAGCTCCTACGAGCAGTACTTC
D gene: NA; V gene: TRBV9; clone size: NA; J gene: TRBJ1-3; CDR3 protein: CASSVGQSPGNTIYF; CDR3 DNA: TGTGCCAGCAGCGTAGGACAGTCACCTGGAAACACCATATATTTT
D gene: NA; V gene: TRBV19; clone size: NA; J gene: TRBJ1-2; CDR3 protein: CASSTRDSGFEDYGYTF; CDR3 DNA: TGTGCCAGTAGTACCCGCGATTCAGGGTTTGAGGACTATGGCTACACCTTC
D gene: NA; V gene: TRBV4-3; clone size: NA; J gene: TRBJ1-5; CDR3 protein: CASSQDMRGQPQHF; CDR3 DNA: TGCGCCAGCAGCCAAGATATGAGAGGCCAGCCCCAGCATTTT
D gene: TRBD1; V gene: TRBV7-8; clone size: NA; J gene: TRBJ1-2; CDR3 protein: CASSSETGGWGVYGYTF; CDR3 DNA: TGTGCCAGCAGCTCAGAGACAGGGGGCTGGGGTGTCTATGGCTACACCTTC
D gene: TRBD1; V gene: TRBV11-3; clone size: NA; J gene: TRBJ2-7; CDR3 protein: CASSPDRDEQYF; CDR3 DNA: TGTGCCAGCAGCCCGGACAGGGACGAGCAGTACTTC
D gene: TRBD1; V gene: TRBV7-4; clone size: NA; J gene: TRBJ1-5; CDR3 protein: CASSLRGTGQPQHF; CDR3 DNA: TGTGCCAGCAGCTTAAGAGGGACAGGGCAGCCCCAGCATTTT
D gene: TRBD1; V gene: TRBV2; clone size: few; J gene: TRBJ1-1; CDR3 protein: CASSSDRASELSTEAFF; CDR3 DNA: TGTGCCAGCAGTTCGGACAGGGCCTCGGAGTTGAGCACTGAAGCTTTCTTT
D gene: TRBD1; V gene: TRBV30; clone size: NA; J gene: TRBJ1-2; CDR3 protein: CAWSPGQGYTF; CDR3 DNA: TGTGCCTGGAGTCCGGGACAGGGCTACACCTTC
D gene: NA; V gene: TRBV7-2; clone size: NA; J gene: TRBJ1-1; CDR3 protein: CASSFLGGVGSTEAFF; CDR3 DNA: TGTGCCAGCAGCTTCTTGGGTGGCGTGGGCTCCACTGAAGCTTTCTTT
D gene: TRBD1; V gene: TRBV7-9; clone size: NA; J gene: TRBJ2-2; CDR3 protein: CASTQTGGRNTGELFF; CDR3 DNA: TGTGCCAGCACCCAGACAGGGGGCAGGAACACCGGGGAGCTGTTTTTT
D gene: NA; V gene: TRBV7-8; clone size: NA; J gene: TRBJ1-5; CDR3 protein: CASSLDPGWNQPQHF; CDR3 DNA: TGTGCCAGCAGCTTAGATCCAGGGTGGAATCAGCCCCAGCATTTT
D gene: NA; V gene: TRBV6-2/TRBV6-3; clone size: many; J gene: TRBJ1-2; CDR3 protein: CASSSGGIYGYTF; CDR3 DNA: TGTGCCAGCAGTTCGGGGGGAATCTATGGCTACACCTTC
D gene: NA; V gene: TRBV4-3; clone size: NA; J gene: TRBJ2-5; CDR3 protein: CASSQVLARQETQYF; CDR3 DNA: TGCGCCAGCAGCCAAGTGTTAGCGCGACAAGAGACCCAGTACTTC
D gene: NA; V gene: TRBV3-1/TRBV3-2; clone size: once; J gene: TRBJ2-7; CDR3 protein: CASSQVSSVNEQYF; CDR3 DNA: TGTGCCAGCAGCCAAGTTTCATCGGTGAACGAGCAGTACTTC
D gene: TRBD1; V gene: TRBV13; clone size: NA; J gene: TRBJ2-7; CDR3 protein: CASSLRTGAYEQYF; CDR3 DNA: TGTGCCAGCAGCTTAAGGACAGGGGCCTACGAGCAGTACTTC
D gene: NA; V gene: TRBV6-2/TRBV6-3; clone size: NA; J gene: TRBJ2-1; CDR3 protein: CASSYSNRVPSRSNEQFF; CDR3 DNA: TGTGCCAGCAGTTACTCGAACAGGGTTCCTAGCCGGAGCAATGAGCAGTTCTTC
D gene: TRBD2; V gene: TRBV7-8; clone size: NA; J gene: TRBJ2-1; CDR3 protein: CASSLAERGGQFF; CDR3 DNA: TGTGCCAGCAGCTTAGCCGAGCGGGGGGGCCAGTTCTTC
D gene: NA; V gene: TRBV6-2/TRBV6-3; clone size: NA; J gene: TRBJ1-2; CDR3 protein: CASSYSSRYYGYTF; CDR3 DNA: TGTGCCAGCAGTTACTCGAGCCGGTACTATGGCTACACCTTC
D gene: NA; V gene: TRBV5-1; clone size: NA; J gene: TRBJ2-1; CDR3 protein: CASSLGSQSYNEQFF; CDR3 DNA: TGCGCCAGCAGCTTGGGGAGTCAAAGCTACAATGAGCAGTTCTTC
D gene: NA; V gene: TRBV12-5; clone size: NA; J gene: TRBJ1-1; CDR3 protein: CASGRWTDNTEAFF; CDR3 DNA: TGTGCTAGTGGTCGGTGGACAGACAACACTGAAGCTTTCTTT
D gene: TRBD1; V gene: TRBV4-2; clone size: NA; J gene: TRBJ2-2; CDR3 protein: CASSQDRQGAPGELFF; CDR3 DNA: TGTGCCAGCAGCCAAGATAGACAGGGGGCCCCCGGGGAGCTGTTTTTT